This entry features one T cell receptor beta chain sequence. Its target antigen remains unknown. Base qualities were left out, and no much larger clone turns up one base away. The sample originates from a study of shared clonotypes between healthy human individuals (dated by TCRdb to 2020 to 2022). Broadly, across the study: The cohort comprised a couple of women and three men aged 18 to 49 years. For each donor, CD4 naive and CD4 memory were each run on three plates, CD8 naive on two plates, and CD8 memory on one plate. To estimate repertoire size and how much clonotype sharing occurs between individuals, the study deeply sequenced the blood TCR repertoires of about 5 healthy adults. Different laboratories and diverse techniques were used to prepare libraries and sequence TCR repertoires, to increase sequencing depth and limit assay-specific biases. Each donor's leukapheresis produced roughly between roughly 0.94 and 9.5 billion PBMCs.

Donors were healthy HIV-negative adults with no recently reported acute infections or vaccinations. All donors were Caucasian adults living in Nashville, Tennessee, USA. CD4+ T cells were enriched by magnetic negative selection, after which naive cells were positively selected on CD45RA and the negative fraction was taken as the memory subset. Blood was collected by leukapheresis, and PBMCs were isolated by Ficoll-Histopaque density gradient centrifugation and then cryopreserved in liquid nitrogen vapor phase. Analytical flow cytometry was used to check the purity and quantity of each magnetically sorted T cell population. From each sorted fraction, genomic DNA was isolated and quantified by UV absorbance on a Nanodrop 2000c. Between the V and J ends, shortened by 4 bases and 1 base respectively, the junction contains 13 bases. According to the germline V gene (reference sequence), CDR1 reads GTSNPN and CDR2 reads SVGIG. Including cysteine and phenylalanine, the CDR3 has 14 amino acids. Only CDR3 DNA is held: 42 bases, read in frame from base 1.

TCR CDR3 regions were amplified from genomic DNA by multiplex PCR using the deep immunoSEQ assay. For each cell subset, the extracted genomic DNA was distributed evenly across all wells of several immunoSEQ 96-well plates, and each plate served as one replicate. Each replicate PCR for sorted subsets received roughly 0.2 ug genomic DNA, equal to some 32,000 T cell genomes. Purified libraries were quantified with a Qubit 3.0 fluorometer, sized on a Bioanalyzer 2100, and re-quantified with the KAPA Library Quantification kit. Every immunoSEQ 96-well plate was sequenced on a separate single-read 150-cycle Illumina NextSeq 550 flow cell. As for the original processing: The immunoSEQ output contained only junctional sequences without quality scores, so filtering could not match that applied to full-length reads. Sequences were annotated with PyIR, a Python wrapper for IgBLAST v1.9, using IMGT germline references to assign V/J genes and CDR3. Reads were filtered out if the reads had weak V/J assignments (E-value above 1e-6), no CDR3, stop codons, out-of-frame junctions, or ambiguous translated residues. V3J clonotypes were defined by identical inferred V gene, J gene, and CDR3 amino acid sequence. Percentage overlap between repertoires was calculated by dividing the number of shared unique clonotypes by the size of the smaller repertoire. Three approaches were used to assess repertoire richness: RTK rarefaction, the Chao1 estimator, and Recon v2.1 estimates of unobserved clonotypes. For all TCRbeta clonotypes obtained by the gDNA method from a handful of donors, generation probabilities were computed with OLGA. Here the immuneACCESS table is served through TCRdb, limited to in-frame sequences with V and J called. Missing clones are a known gap in these copies; in checked studies unresolved V genes cover under half, and the rest lacks a known reason. Clonal size and the V and J genes are those of that table, whereas D and trimming came from the DNA. This sample lists about 2.4 million clones; approximately 94% were detected once. Over 0.12% of the sample belongs to the ten largest clones.

The study at large found these results: Even with the large sequencing depth, rarefaction of the sorted-subset datasets indicated that sequencing was incomplete. Because the study included a small number of donors, the genetic and exposure-history diversity represented was limited. Roughly 5.2% of naive CD4, 3.5% of naive CD8, 2.3% of memory CD4, and around 0.4% of memory CD8 clonotypes were shared across a few donors. Based on pairwise subsampling, the degree of clonotype sharing among donors was expected to be affected by sequencing depth. Sampling was limited to blood, and TCR repertoires in tissue likely differ from TCR repertoires in blood. Compared with non-shared clonotypes, the clonotypes found in all four sorted-subset donors had higher generation probabilities. Naive subsets generally had larger estimated clonotype richness than memory subsets.

Source material: naive CD4+ T cells sorted from blood. This specimen's cell subset or site label, interpreted: CD45RA+ positively selected. The chain links TRBV30 with TRBJ1-1, and perhaps TRBD1 as D gene, on 5 matching bases. This clonotype was obtained from a man aged 18-30 years in good health. The CDR3 region reads CAWTNGGRNTEAFF. The DNA reads TGTGCCTGGACAAACGGGGGGAGGAACACTGAAGCTTTCTTT. With the portions outside the CDR3 filled from the reference TRBV30 and TRBJ1-1 genes, the complete variable region becomes SQTIHQWPATLVQPVGSPLSLECTVEGTSNPNLYWYRQAAGRGLQLLFYSVGIGQISSEVPQNLSASRPQDRQFILSSKKLLLSDSGFYLCAWTNGGRNTEAFFGQGTRLTVV.